This T cell receptor (beta chain) was captured in a study of T-cell memory formation after mild COVID-19. The CDR3 runs to 13 residues. The germline V gene has CDR1 PRHDT and CDR2 FYEKMQ (reference sequence). Between the trimmed V and J ends, which lost 0 bases and 8 bases, there was a span of 8 bases. 5'RACE primed at constant segments yielded TCR alpha and TCR beta cDNA libraries bearing sample barcodes and UMIs. From the 5' RACE reads, TCRdb called clonotypes with MiXCR, one entry per CDR3 protein. The table records roughly 550,000 distinct CDR3 sequences, around 21% of them present only once. A word on this clonotype: What it recognizes is unknown.

Whole-study results and caveats: Contracting clones, day 15 to 85, had balanced CD4/CD8, and later expanders favored CD4+. CD4+ contracting clones were found mainly in CM and EM, and CD8+ ones in EMRA.

Sequencing was carried out using PBMCs or a T cell subset sorted from them (not recorded which). The clonotype comes from an adult woman who had mild COVID-19 (a few samples of this study predate the infection). Cell type and time point are not known. This rearrangement joins TRBV13 to TRBJ2-1; weak D call: TRBD1 (5 bases). Written as DNA, the CDR3 is TGTGCCAGCAGCTTAGGAAGCAGGGATGAGCAGTTCTTC. It encodes CASSLGSRDEQFF. The full variable domain, with the rest looked up from reference TRBV13 and TRBJ2-1, is AAGVIQSPRHLIKEKRETATLKCYPIPRHDTVYWYQQGPGQDPQFLISFYEKMQSDKGSIPDRFSAQQFSDYHSELNMSSLELGDSALYFCASSLGSRDEQFFGPGTRLTVL.